The entry below gives a single TCR beta chain sequence along with its context. The V gene end was trimmed by 0 bases and the J gene end by 14 bases; junction bases not matched to a gene: 10. This CDR3 has 14 amino acids. The germline gives CDR1 MGHRA, CDR2 YSYEKL. This specimen comes from a study of blood T cell repertoires in COVID-19. TCRdb keeps only in-frame clones here, not all; method: immunoSEQ multiplex PCR. The table shows more than 120,000 clones, with about 83% occurring only once. The origin of this receptor is a woman in her fifties or sixties with active or convalescent COVID-19. The chain is built from TRBV4-1 and TRBJ2-5; TRBD1 matches 9 bases. The sequenced sample was peripheral blood. This chain's CDR3 is CASSQEYRQGEKYF. DNA of the CDR3: TGCGCCAGCAGCCAAGAATATCGACAGGGGGAGAAATACTTC.